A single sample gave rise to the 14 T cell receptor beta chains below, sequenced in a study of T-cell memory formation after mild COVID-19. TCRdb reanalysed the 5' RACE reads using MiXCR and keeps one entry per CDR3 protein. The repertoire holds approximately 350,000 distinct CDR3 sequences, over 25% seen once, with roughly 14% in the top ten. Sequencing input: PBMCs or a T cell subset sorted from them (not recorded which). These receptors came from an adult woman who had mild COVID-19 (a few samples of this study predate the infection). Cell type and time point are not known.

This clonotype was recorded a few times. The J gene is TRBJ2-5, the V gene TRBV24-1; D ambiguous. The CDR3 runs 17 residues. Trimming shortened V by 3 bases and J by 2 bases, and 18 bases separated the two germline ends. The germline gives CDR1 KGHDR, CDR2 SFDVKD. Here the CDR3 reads CATSDPDPPESQETQYF. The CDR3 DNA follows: TGTGCCACCAGTGATCCGGACCCCCCTGAATCTCAAGAGACCCAGTACTTC.

The CDR3 loop reads CASSSDGQREKLFF. The CDR3 DNA reads TGTGCCAGCAGCTCGGACGGGCAACGAGAAAAACTGTTTTTT. This rearrangement joins TRBV5-6 to TRBJ1-4; no clear D. Trimming removed 3 bases from V and 8 bases from J, with 14 bases in between. The CDR3 is 14 residues long. Germline assignment: CDR1 SGHDT and CDR2 YYEEEE. Drawing the rest from reference TRBV5-6 and TRBJ1-4, the complete variable domain is DAGVTQSPTHLIKTRGQQVTLRCSPKSGHDTVSWYQQALGQGPQFIFQYYEEEERQRGNFPDRFSGHQFPNYSSELNVNALLLGDSALYLCASSSDGQREKLFFGSGTQLSVL.

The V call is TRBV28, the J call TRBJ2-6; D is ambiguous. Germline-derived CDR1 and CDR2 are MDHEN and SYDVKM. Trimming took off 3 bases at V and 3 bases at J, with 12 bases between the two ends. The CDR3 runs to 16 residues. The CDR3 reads CASSFLDFHGANVLTF. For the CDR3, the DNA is TGTGCCAGCAGTTTCCTCGACTTTCATGGGGCCAACGTCCTGACTTTC.

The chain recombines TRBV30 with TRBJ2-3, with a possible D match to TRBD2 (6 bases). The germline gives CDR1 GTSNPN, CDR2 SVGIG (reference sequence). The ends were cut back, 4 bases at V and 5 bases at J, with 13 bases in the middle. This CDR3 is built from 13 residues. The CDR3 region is CAWNPGLGDTQYF. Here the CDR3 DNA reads TGTGCCTGGAATCCGGGACTGGGAGATACGCAGTATTTT.

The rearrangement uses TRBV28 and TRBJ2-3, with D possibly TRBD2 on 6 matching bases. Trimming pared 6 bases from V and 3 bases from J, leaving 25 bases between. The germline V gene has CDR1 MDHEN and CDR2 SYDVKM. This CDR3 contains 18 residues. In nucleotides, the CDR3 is TGTGCCAGCAGAAAGTCGGTTCGGAGGGCCGGTAATACAGATACGCAGTATTTT. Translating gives CASRKSVRRAGNTDTQYF.

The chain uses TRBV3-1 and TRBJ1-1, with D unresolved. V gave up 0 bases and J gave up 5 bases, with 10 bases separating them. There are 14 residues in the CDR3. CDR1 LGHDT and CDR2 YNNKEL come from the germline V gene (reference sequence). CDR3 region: CASSQDLGRTEAFF. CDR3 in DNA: TGTGCCAGCAGCCAAGATTTGGGGAGAACTGAAGCTTTCTTT.

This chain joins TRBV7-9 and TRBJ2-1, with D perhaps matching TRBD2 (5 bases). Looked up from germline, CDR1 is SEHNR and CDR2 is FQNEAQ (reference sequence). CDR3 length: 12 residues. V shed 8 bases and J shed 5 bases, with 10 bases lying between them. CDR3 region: CASGRGNNEQFF. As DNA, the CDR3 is TGTGCCAGCGGAAGAGGGAACAATGAGCAGTTCTTC.

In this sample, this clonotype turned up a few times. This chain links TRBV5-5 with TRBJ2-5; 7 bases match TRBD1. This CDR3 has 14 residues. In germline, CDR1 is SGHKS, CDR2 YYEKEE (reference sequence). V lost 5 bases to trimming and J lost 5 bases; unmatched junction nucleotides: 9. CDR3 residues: CASSLGRGRETQYF. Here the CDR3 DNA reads TGTGCCAGCAGTCTCGGTAGGGGGCGGGAGACCCAGTACTTC.

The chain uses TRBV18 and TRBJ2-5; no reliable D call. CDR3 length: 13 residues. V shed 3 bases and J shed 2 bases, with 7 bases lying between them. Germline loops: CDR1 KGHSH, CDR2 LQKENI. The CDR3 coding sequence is TGTGCCAGCTCACCTTCAACACAAGAGACCCAGTACTTC. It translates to CASSPSTQETQYF.

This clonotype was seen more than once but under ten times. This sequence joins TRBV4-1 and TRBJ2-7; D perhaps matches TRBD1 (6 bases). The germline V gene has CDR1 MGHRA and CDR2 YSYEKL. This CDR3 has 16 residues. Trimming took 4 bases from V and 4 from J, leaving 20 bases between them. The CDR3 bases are TGCGCCAGCAGCCTTGATGAGGGGGACGGTAGTTACGAGCAGTACTTC. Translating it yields CASSLDEGDGSYEQYF.

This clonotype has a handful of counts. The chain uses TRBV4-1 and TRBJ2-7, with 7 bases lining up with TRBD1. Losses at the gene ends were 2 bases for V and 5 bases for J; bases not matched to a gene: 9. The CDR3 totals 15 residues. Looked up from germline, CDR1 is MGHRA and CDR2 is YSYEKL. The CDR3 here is CASSQQGQPWDEQYF. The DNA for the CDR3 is TGCGCCAGCAGCCAACAGGGACAGCCGTGGGACGAGCAGTACTTC.

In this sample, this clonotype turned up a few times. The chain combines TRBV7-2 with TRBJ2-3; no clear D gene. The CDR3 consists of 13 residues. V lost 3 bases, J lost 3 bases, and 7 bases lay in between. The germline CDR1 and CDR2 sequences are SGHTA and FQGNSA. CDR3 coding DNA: TGTGCCAGCAGCTTTTCGGCAACAGATACGCAGTATTTT. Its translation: CASSFSATDTQYF. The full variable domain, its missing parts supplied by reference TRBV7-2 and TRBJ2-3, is GAGVSQSPSNKVTEKGKDVELRCDPISGHTALYWYRQSLGQGLEFLIYFQGNSAPDKSGLPSDRFSAERTGGSVSTLTIQRTQQEDSAVYLCASSFSATDTQYFGPGTRLTVL.

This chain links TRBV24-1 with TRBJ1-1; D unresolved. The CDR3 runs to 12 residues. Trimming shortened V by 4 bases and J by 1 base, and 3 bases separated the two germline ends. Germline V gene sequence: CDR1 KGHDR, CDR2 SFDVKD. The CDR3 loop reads CATSDWNTEAFF. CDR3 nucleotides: TGTGCCACCAGTGACTGGAACACTGAAGCTTTCTTT.

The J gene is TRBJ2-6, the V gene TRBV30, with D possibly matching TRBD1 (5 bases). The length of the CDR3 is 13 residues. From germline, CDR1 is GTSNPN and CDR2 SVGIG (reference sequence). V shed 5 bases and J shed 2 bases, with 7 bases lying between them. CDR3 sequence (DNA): TGTGCCTGGGACAGTGCTGGGGCCAACGTCCTGACTTTC. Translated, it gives CAWDSAGANVLTF.